Presented here are 2 T cell receptor beta chains from one specimen sequenced in a study of metastatic and nonmetastatic thyroid tumors. TCRdb reassembled clones from the PCR reads with MiXCR. Of roughly 13,000 clones listed, almost 30% are singletons. Each patient went into thyroid surgery without having received any treatment. The sample comprised blood. Source of these receptors: a female donor with papillary thyroid cancer or a benign thyroid nodule (not recorded which). Some clones in this sample may be carry-over from other donors' samples.

In its sample, this clone ranks as medium-sized. This chain joins TRBV6-6 and TRBJ1-1; a weak D match, TRBD1 (6 bases). V was clipped by 2 bases and J by 5 bases, with 9 bases between them. The length of the CDR3 is 13 residues. Germline V gene data show CDR1 as MNHNY and CDR2 as SVGAGI (reference sequence). The CDR3 nucleotides are TGTGCCAGCAGTTACCCAAGGGGGACTGAAGCTTTCTTT. Its translation is CASSYPRGTEAFF.

The chain links TRBV10-2 to TRBJ2-7; 7 nucleotides match TRBD1. V shed 9 bases, J shed 2 bases, and the junction held 10 bases outside the gene matches. Germline CDR1 reads WSHSY; CDR2 reads SAAADI. The CDR3 extends over 14 amino acids. The DNA for the CDR3 is TGCGCCAGTCACCGCCGGGACAGTACCTACGAGCAGTACTTC. Encoded protein: CASHRRDSTYEQYF.